The 6 T cell receptor beta chains below all came from one sample that was sequenced in a study of blood T cell repertoires in COVID-19. TCRdb's copy holds only in-frame clones and misses some; the assay was immunoSEQ multiplex PCR. The sample lists 100,000 to 150,000 clones; over 80% were seen once. Sequenced input: peripheral blood. The source is a man in his forties with active or convalescent COVID-19.

The J gene is TRBJ2-1, the V gene TRBV18, with 12 bases that match TRBD2. This CDR3 has 16 amino acids. Germline V gene data show CDR1 as KGHSH and CDR2 as LQKENI. Unmatched junction bases numbered 2, after V lost 2 bases and J lost 3 bases. CDR3 region: CASSPVTSGGYNEQFF. In nucleotides, the CDR3 is TGTGCCAGCTCACCAGTGACTAGCGGGGGCTACAATGAGCAGTTCTTC.

The rearrangement links TRBV14 to TRBJ2-5; a possible D gene is TRBD2 (7 bases). CDR3 size: 16 residues. Germline V gives CDR1 SGHDN, CDR2 FVKESK. Trimming left V 2 bases short and J 1 base short, with 14 bases between. CDR3: CASSQLRGGPQETQYF. In nucleotides, the CDR3 is TGTGCCAGCAGCCAACTTAGGGGGGGGCCCCAAGAGACCCAGTACTTC.

The chain uses TRBV6-2 or TRBV6-3 and TRBJ1-2; D may be TRBD1 (6 bases). Between the trimmed V and J ends, which lost 2 bases and 0 bases, there was a span of 10 bases. Per germline, CDR1 MNHEY and CDR2 SVGEGT. CDR3 length: 15 residues. The CDR3 region is CASSYRQGTNYGYTF. In nucleotides, the CDR3 is TGTGCCAGCAGTTACCGGCAGGGGACTAACTATGGCTACACCTTC.

The gene calls are TRBV2 and TRBJ1-4; D unclear. The CDR3 extends over 13 amino acids. The V and J ends lost 2 bases and 4 bases respectively, with 5 bases between them. Germline V gene lookup returns CDR1 SNHLY and CDR2 FYNNEI. This chain's CDR3 is CASSESGNEKLFF. CDR3 DNA sequence: TGTGCCAGCAGTGAATCGGGTAATGAAAAACTGTTTTTT.

This chain links TRBV6-5 with TRBJ1-4; TRBD1 agrees at 8 bases. The ends lost 2 bases at V and 5 bases at J; junction bases unmatched: 4. CDR3 length: 15 amino acids. Per germline, CDR1 MNHEY and CDR2 SVGAGI. In DNA form, the CDR3 reads TGTGCCAGCAGTTACCGCCGACAGGGGAATGAAAAACTGTTTTTT. It encodes CASSYRRQGNEKLFF.

This clone was detected once. The CDR3 DNA sequence: TGTGCCATCAGTGGCCAGGGAATCTCTAGCTATGGCTACACCTTC. Residues: CAISGQGISSYGYTF. This chain connects TRBV10-3 to TRBJ1-2, with D possibly TRBD1 on 5 matching bases. The CDR3 runs to 15 residues. The ends were cut back, 4 bases at V and 4 bases at J, with 16 bases in the middle. Germline lookup yields CDR1 ENHRY and CDR2 SYGVKD.